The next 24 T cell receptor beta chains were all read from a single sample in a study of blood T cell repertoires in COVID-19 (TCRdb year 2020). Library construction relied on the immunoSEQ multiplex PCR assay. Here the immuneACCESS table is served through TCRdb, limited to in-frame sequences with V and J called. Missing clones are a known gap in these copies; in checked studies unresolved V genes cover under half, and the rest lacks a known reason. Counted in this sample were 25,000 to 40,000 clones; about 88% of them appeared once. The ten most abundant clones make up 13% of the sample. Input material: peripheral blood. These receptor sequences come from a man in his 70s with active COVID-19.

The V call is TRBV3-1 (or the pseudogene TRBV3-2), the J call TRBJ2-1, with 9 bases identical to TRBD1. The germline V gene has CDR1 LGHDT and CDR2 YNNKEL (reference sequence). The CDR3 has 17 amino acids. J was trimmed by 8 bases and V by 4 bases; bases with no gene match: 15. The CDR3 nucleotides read TGTGCCAGCAGCCGACAGGGACAGGGAGGGGGCTTGGATGAGCAGTTCTTC. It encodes CASSRQGQGGGLDEQFF.

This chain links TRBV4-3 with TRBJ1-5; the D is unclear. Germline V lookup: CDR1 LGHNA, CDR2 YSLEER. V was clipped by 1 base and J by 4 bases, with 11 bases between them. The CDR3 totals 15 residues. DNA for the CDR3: TGCGCCAGCAGCCAAGGTCCGACTGCGAATCAGCCCCAGCATTTT. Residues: CASSQGPTANQPQHF.

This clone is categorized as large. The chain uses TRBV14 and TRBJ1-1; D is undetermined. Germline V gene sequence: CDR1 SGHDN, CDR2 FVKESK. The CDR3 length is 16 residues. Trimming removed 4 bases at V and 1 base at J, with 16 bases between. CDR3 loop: CASSREVLSQNTEAFF. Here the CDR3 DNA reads TGTGCCAGCAGCCGAGAGGTTCTTAGCCAGAACACTGAAGCTTTCTTT.

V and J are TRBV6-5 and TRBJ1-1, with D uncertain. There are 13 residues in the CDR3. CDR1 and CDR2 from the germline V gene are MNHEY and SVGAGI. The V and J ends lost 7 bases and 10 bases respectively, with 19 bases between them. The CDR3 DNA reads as TGTGCCAGCATTCCGATAATTGCCGGGGTAGCTTTCTTT. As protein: CASIPIIAGVAFF.

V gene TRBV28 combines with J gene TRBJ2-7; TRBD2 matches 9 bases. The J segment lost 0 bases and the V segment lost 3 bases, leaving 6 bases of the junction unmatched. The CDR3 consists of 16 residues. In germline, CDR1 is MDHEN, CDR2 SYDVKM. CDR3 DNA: TGTGCCAGCAGTTTCCCAAGCGGGAGGAACTCCTACGAGCAGTACTTC. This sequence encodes CASSFPSGRNSYEQYF.

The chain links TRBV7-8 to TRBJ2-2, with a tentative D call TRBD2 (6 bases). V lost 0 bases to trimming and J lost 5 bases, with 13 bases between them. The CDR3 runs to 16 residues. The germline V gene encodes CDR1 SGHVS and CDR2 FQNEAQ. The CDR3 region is CASSLAGGVVTGELFF. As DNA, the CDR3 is TGTGCCAGCAGCTTAGCCGGGGGAGTAGTTACCGGGGAGCTGTTTTTT.

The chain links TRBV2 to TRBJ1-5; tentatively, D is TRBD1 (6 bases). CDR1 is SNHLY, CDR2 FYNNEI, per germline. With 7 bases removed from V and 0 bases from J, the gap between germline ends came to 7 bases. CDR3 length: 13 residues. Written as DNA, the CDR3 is TGTGCCAGCAAACAGGGTAGCAATCAGCCCCAGCATTTT. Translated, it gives CASKQGSNQPQHF.

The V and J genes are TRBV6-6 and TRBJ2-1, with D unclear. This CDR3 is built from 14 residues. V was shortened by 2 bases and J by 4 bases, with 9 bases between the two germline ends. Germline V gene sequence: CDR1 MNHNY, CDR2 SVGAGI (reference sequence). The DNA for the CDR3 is TGTGCCAGCAGTTACACCCCAGAATACAATGAGCAGTTCTTC. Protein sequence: CASSYTPEYNEQFF.

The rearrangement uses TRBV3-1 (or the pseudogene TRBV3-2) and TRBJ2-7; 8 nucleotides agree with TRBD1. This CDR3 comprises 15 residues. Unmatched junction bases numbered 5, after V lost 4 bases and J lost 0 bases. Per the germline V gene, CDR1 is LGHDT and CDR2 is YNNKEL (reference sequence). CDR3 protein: CASSPTGGYSYEQYF. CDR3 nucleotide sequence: TGTGCCAGCAGCCCCACAGGGGGATACTCCTACGAGCAGTACTTC.

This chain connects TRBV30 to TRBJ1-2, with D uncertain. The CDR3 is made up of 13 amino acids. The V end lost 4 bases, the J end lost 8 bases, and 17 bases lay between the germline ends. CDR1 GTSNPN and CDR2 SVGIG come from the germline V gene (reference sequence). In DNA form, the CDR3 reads TGTGCCTGGAACACGGGAGGTGGGGTGGGCTACACCTTC. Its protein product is CAWNTGGGVGYTF.

CDR3 nucleotide sequence: TGTGCCAGCAGCCATGCGGGGGAGCAGTACTTC. This sequence encodes CASSHAGEQYF. The chain uses TRBV11-2 and TRBJ2-7, with D possibly being TRBD2 (6 bases). The germline V gene has CDR1 SGHAT and CDR2 FQNNGV. Trimming took 5 bases from V and 7 from J, leaving 9 bases between them. This CDR3 has 11 residues.

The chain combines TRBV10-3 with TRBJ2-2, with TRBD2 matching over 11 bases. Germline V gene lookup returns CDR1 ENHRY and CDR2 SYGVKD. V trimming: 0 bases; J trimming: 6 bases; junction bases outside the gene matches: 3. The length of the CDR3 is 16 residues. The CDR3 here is CAISESASGRSGELFF. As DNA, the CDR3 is TGTGCCATCAGTGAGTCGGCTAGCGGGAGGTCCGGGGAGCTGTTTTTT.

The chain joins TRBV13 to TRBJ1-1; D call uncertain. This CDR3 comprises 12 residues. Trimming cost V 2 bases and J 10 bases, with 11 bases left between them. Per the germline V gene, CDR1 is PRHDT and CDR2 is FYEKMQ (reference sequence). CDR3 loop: CASSLSHSGAFF. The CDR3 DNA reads TGTGCCAGCAGCTTAAGTCATTCCGGAGCTTTCTTT.

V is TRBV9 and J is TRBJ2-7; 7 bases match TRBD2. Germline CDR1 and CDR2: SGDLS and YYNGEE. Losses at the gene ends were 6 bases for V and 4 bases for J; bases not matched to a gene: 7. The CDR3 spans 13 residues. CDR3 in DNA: TGTGCCAGCAATCCTAGCGGAAAATACGAGCAGTACTTC. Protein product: CASNPSGKYEQYF.

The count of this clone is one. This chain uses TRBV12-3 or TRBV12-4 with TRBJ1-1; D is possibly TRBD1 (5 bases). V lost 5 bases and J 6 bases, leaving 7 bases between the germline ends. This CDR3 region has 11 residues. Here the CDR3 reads CASSPQAEAFF. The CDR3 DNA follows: TGTGCCAGCAGTCCACAGGCTGAAGCTTTCTTT.

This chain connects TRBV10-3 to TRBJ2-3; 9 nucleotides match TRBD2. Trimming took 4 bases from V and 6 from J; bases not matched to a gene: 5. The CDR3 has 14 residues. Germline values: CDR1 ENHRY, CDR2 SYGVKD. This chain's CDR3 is CAISARGGDDTQYF. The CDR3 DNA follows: TGTGCCATCAGTGCGCGGGGGGGTGATGATACGCAGTATTTT.

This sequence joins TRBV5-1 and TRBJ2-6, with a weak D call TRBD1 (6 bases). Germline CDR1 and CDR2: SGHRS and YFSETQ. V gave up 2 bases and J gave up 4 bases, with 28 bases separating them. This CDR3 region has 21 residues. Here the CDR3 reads CASSLDRTDIGPGAGANVLTF. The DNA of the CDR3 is TGCGCCAGCAGCTTAGATCGGACAGACATAGGACCAGGGGCCGGGGCCAACGTCCTGACTTTC. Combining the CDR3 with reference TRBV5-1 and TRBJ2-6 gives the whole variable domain KAGVTQTPRYLIKTRGQQVTLSCSPISGHRSVSWYQQTPGQGLQFLFEYFSETQRNKGNFPGRFSGRQFSNSRSEMNVSTLELGDSALYLCASSLDRTDIGPGAGANVLTFGAGSRLTVL.

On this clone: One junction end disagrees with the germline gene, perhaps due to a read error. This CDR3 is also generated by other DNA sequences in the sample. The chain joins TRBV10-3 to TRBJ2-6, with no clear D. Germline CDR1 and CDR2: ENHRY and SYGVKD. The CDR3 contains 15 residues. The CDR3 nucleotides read TGCGCCATCAGAGATACAGTCTCTGGGGCCAACGTCCTGACTTTC. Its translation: CAIRDTVSGANVLTF.

The CDR3: CASGLGNSGVETQYF. As DNA, the CDR3 is TGTGCTAGTGGTTTAGGGAATAGCGGAGTAGAGACCCAGTACTTC. The chain joins TRBV12-5 to TRBJ2-5, with D possibly TRBD2 on 6 matching bases. The CDR3 loop spans 15 amino acids. CDR1 and CDR2 from the germline V gene are LGHNT and FRNRAP. The ends were cut back, 3 bases at V and 4 bases at J, with 15 bases in the middle.

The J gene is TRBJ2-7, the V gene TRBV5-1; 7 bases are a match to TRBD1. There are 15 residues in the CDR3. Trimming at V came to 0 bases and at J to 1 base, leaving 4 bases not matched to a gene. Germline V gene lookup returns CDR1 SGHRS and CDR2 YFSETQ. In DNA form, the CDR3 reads TGCGCCAGCAGCTTGGGGACAGGTAATTCCTACGAGCAGTACTTC. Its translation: CASSLGTGNSYEQYF.

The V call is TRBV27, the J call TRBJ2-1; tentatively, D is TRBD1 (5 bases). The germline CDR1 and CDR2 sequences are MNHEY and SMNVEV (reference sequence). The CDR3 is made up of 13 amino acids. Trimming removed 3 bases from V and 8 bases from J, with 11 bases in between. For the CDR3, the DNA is TGTGCCAGCAGTTTGCCACTCAGGGATGAGCAGTTCTTC. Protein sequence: CASSLPLRDEQFF.

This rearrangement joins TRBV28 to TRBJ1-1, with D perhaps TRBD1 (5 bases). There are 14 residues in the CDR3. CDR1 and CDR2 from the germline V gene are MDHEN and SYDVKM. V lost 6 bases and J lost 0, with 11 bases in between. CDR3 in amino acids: CASRRLGVNTEAFF. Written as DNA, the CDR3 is TGTGCCAGCAGGAGGTTAGGGGTGAACACTGAAGCTTTCTTT.

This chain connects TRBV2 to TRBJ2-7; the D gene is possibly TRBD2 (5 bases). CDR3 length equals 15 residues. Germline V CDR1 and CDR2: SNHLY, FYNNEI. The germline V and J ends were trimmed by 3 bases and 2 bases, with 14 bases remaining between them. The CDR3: CASSDPPSGTYEQYF. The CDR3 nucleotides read TGTGCCAGCAGTGACCCCCCCAGCGGAACCTACGAGCAGTACTTC.

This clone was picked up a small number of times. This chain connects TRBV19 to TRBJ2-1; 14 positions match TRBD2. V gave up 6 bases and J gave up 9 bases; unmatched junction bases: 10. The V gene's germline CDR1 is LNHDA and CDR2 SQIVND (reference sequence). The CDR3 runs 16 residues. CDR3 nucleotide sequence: TGTGCCAGTAGGATGACTAGCGGGAGGGCCCGGAGTGAGCAGTTCTTC. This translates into CASRMTSGRARSEQFF.